A selection of T cell receptor beta chains follows, all from one sample in a study of T cell changes during pregnancy in multiple sclerosis. The data were produced by immunoSEQ multiplex PCR, yet TCRdb's version contains in-frame clones alone and is incomplete. The sample holds tens of thousands of clones; roughly 87% are singletons and the top ten take about 8%. This specimen was CD8+ T cells from peripheral blood mononuclear cells, taken after pregnancy. These receptors came from a female donor with multiple sclerosis, enrolled in a pregnancy study. Both conserved end residues are part of each CDR3. A D gene is named only where the DNA matches it firmly. Expanded clones are given a class, and other clones once, few, many or no size at all.

>.|15|TRBJ1-1|TRBV9|TRBD1
TGTGCCAGCAATCCAAGAGGGGGCGAGGGCACTGAAGCTTTCTTT
CASNPRGGEGTEAFF
>once|17|TRBJ2-3|TRBV10-1|TRBD1
TGCGCCAGCAGTGAGTCCTTAGGGACAGGGGGCACAGATACGCAGTATTTT
CASSESLGTGGTDTQYF
>.|13|TRBJ1-2|TRBV28|.
TGTGCCAGCAGTTTATCTGCGGTGGATGGCTACACCTTC
CASSLSAVDGYTF
>once|14|TRBJ2-1|TRBV30|TRBD2
TGTGCCTGGAGTGTCCCGGGACTACACAATGAGCAGTTCTTC
CAWSVPGLHNEQFF
>.|14|TRBJ2-1|TRBV10-3|.
TGTGCCATCAGTGAACCACAGGAAGGAGATGAGCAGTTCTTC
CAISEPQEGDEQFF
>.|15|TRBJ2-5|TRBV2|TRBD2
TGTGCCACCCTGACCGGGACTAGCGGAAGAGAGACCCAGTACTTC
CATLTGTSGRETQYF
>.|16|TRBJ1-5|TRBV5-1|.
TGCGCCAGCAGCTTGGAGGGAGGATGGGGGAATCAGCCCCAGCATTTT
CASSLEGGWGNQPQHF
>.|16|TRBJ2-1|TRBV6-1|TRBD2
TGTGCCAGCAGTGAATTTCGGTCTAGCGGGTTGTATGAGCAGTTCTTC
CASSEFRSSGLYEQFF
>.|16|TRBJ2-5|TRBV11-2|TRBD2
TGTGCCAGCAGCTTCATTCTAGCGGGGGCCGGAGAGACCCAGTACTTC
CASSFILAGAGETQYF
>.|14|TRBJ2-3|TRBV13|TRBD2
TGTGCCAGCAGCTCCGGACTAGTTGAGGATACGCAGTATTTT
CASSSGLVEDTQYF
>.|13|TRBJ1-1|TRBV10-3|TRBD1
TGTGCCATCAGTGCCGACAGGGAGACTGAAGCTTTCTTT
CAISADRETEAFF
>.|15|TRBJ2-5|TRBV27|.
TGTGCCAGCAGTTTAGTCGGGAGTTTAGGAGAGACCCAGTACTTC
CASSLVGSLGETQYF
>.|16|TRBJ2-7|TRBV27|.
TGTGCCAGCAGTTTATCCTGGGGAGATCGTCCTACGAAGCAGTACTTC
CASSLSWGDRPTKQYF
>.|17|TRBJ2-7|TRBV4-3|TRBD2
TGCGCCAGCAGCCAAGATCATTTTTTTGCGGGGGGGGGCGAGCAGTACTTC
CASSQDHFFAGGGEQYF
>medium-sized|13|TRBJ1-1|TRBV29-1|TRBD1
TGCAGCGTACTGGGACAGCTGAACACTGAAGCTTTCTTT
CSVLGQLNTEAFF
>.|13|TRBJ2-5|TRBV7-3|.
TGTGCCAGCAGCTATGACAGAGAAGAGACCCAGTACTTC
CASSYDREETQYF
>.|15|TRBJ2-1|TRBV7-9|TRBD1
TGTGCCAGCAGCGGATCAACATCCGGGGACAGAGAGCAGTTCTTC
CASSGSTSGDREQFF
>.|16|TRBJ2-5|TRBV13|TRBD1
TGTGCCAGCAGCCAAAACCGGGACAGGGGGCGAGAGACCCAGTACTTC
CASSQNRDRGRETQYF
>.|16|TRBJ2-7|TRBV5-6|TRBD1
TGTGCCAGCAGCTTGGAGGGACAGGGGGCGGACTACGAGCAGTACTTC
CASSLEGQGADYEQYF
>.|15|TRBJ2-3|TRBV28|TRBD1
TGTGCCAGCAGTTTATTGACAGGGCGGACAGATACGCAGTATTTT
CASSLLTGRTDTQYF
>.|16|TRBJ2-7|TRBV6-1|.
TGTGCCAGCAGTGAAGGTTGGTGGGACTCCGCCTACGAGCAGTACTTC
CASSEGWWDSAYEQYF
>.|16|TRBJ1-2|TRBV9|TRBD1
TGTGCCAGCAGCCCACGGACAGGCTCTCCCTACTATGGCTACACCTTC
CASSPRTGSPYYGYTF
>.|13|TRBJ2-7|TRBV7-8|.
TGTGCCAGCAGCTTTTCGGTGAGCGGGGAGCAGTACTTC
CASSFSVSGEQYF
>.|13|TRBJ2-1|TRBV9|TRBD2
TGTGCCAGCAGCCAGACTAGCTTTAGGGAGCAGTTCTTC
CASSQTSFREQFF
>medium-sized|16|TRBJ2-5|TRBV9|.
TGTGCCAGCAGCGCAGGGGATTGGACAGAAGAAGAGACCCAGTACTTC
CASSAGDWTEEETQYF
>.|13|TRBJ1-4|TRBV4-1|.
TGCGCCAGCAGCACCGAGGGCCTTGAAAAACTGTTTTTT
CASSTEGLEKLFF
>.|14|TRBJ1-4|TRBV19|TRBD1
TGTGCCAGTAAACCGGGACAGAGAAATGAAAAACTGTTTTTT
CASKPGQRNEKLFF
>few|18|TRBJ2-6|TRBV25-1|TRBD2
TGTGCCAGCAGTCCGGGAGGGGGGCCAAGGTCTGGGGCCAACGTCCTGACTTTC
CASSPGGGPRSGANVLTF
>.|16|TRBJ1-2|TRBV5-5|TRBD1
TGTGCCAGCAGCTCCGCCGGGACAGGGGGCGGCTATGGCTACACCTTC
CASSSAGTGGGYGYTF
>few|14|TRBJ1-3|TRBV6-1|.
TGTGCCAGCAGTGATTGGCCCCACGAAAACACCATATATTTT
CASSDWPHENTIYF
>few|15|TRBJ2-1|TRBV4-1|.
TGCGCCAGCAGCCAAGAAGGACAGACCTACAATGAGCAGTTCTTC
CASSQEGQTYNEQFF
>.|16|TRBJ2-3|TRBV21-1|.
TGTGCCAGCAGCAAAGGGCCTAGCGGGTGCACAGATACGCAGTATTTT
CASSKGPSGCTDTQYF
>many|13|TRBJ2-5|TRBV27|TRBD1
TGTGCCAGCAGTTTGACAGGGGGAGAGACCCAGTACTTC
CASSLTGGETQYF
>.|14|TRBJ2-1|TRBV7-6|.
TGTGCCAGCAGTTCCCAGGGGCTCGGGGATGAGCAGTTCTTC
CASSSQGLGDEQFF
>.|12|TRBJ2-5|TRBV5-4|TRBD1
TGTGCCAGCACGGACAGGGGAGAGACCCAGTACTTC
CASTDRGETQYF
>once|12|TRBJ2-5|TRBV11-2|.
TGTGCCAGCAGCTTAGTCTCAGGGACCCAGTACTTC
CASSLVSGTQYF
>.|13|TRBJ2-1|TRBV14|.
TGTGCCAGCAGCCCCATTCTAGGCAATGAGCAGTTCTTC
CASSPILGNEQFF
>.|14|TRBJ2-3|TRBV4-2|.
TGTGCCAGCAGCCAGCTGGGGGCCACAGATACGCAGTATTTT
CASSQLGATDTQYF
>once|17|TRBJ2-7|TRBV5-8|.
TGTGCCAGCAGCTTGGCTGGCGGGGCCCCGGGGTACCACGAGCAGTACTTC
CASSLAGGAPGYHEQYF
>.|14|TRBJ2-7|TRBV7-9|.
TGTGCCAGCAGCTTTGTGGGGGCCGGTGACGAGCAGTACTTC
CASSFVGAGDEQYF
>.|17|TRBJ2-2|TRBV19|TRBD2
TGTGCCAGTACCCCGGGACTAGCGGGAGAATCTACCGGGGAGCTGTTTTTT
CASTPGLAGESTGELFF
>.|13|TRBJ2-4|TRBV19|.
TGTGCCAGTAGTAAGGGGGGGCAAAACATTCAGTACTTC
CASSKGGQNIQYF
>.|14|TRBJ2-2|TRBV7-3|.
TGTGCCAGCAGCAGCCTCGGGAGAGCCGGGGAGCTGTTTTTT
CASSSLGRAGELFF
>.|15|TRBJ2-2|TRBV6-5|TRBD1
TGTGCCAGCAGGTCCGGGACAGGGAACACCGGGGAGCTGTTTTTT
CASRSGTGNTGELFF
>.|13|TRBJ2-3|TRBV28|.
TGTGCCAGCAAGCGGGCCAACACAGATACGCAGTATTTT
CASKRANTDTQYF
>.|14|TRBJ2-2|TRBV4-2|.
TGTGCCAGCAAAGAGACAGGTGAAACCGGGGAGCTGTTTTTT
CASKETGETGELFF
>.|16|TRBJ2-5|TRBV19|TRBD1
TGTGCCAGTAGTGGAAGGACAGGGGGTGTTCAAGAGACCCAGTACTTC
CASSGRTGGVQETQYF